Listed here are 6 T cell receptor beta chains from one sample, sequenced in a study of response to subunit inactivated influenza vaccine. In TCRdb, the RT-PCR reads were re-called with MiXCR into one record per CDR3 protein. Here the sample spans about 540,000 distinct CDR3 sequences, roughly 15% being singletons. The specimen comprised PBMCs from blood, sampled 11 to 12 days after vaccination. All receptors come from a man aged 45-65 years who received an inactivated influenza vaccine.

V is TRBV12-3 or TRBV12-4 and J is TRBJ1-1, with D possibly being TRBD1 (6 bases). The CDR3 totals 12 residues. Trimming took 5 bases from V and 13 from J, leaving 17 bases between them. This chain's CDR3 is CASSPSGGAGFF. Here the CDR3 DNA reads TGTGCCAGCAGTCCGTCCGGGGGGGCTGGTTTCTTT.

The chain links TRBV7-2 to TRBJ2-7; D may be TRBD2 (5 bases). This CDR3 comprises 12 residues. V lost 6 bases to trimming and J lost 6 bases, with 12 bases between them. Germline CDR1 SGHTA, CDR2 FQGNSA. The CDR3 here is CASRLERSEQYF. In DNA form, the CDR3 reads TGTGCCAGCAGACTCGAGCGGAGCGAGCAGTACTTC.

The rearrangement uses TRBV2 and TRBJ2-7; D might be TRBD2 (5 bases). Germline V gives CDR1 SNHLY, CDR2 FYNNEI. V dropped 7 bases and J dropped 2 bases, with 9 bases sitting between them. CDR3 length: 12 amino acids. CDR3 protein: CASTGFTYEQYF. The CDR3 region has the DNA TGTGCCAGCACGGGATTTACCTACGAGCAGTACTTC.

V is TRBV9 and J is TRBJ2-5; tentatively, D is TRBD2 (5 bases). This CDR3 spans 15 amino acids. Per the germline V gene, CDR1 is SGDLS and CDR2 is YYNGEE. V dropped 4 bases and J dropped 5 bases, with 18 bases sitting between them. The DNA for the CDR3 is TGTGCCAGCAGCAACTGGGAAGGGAGAGCGGAGACCCAGTACTTC. As protein: CASSNWEGRAETQYF. The full variable domain, its missing parts supplied by reference TRBV9 and TRBJ2-5, is DSGVTQTPKHLITATGQRVTLRCSPRSGDLSVYWYQQSLDQGLQFLIQYYNGEERAKGNILERFSAQQFPDLHSELNLSSLELGDSALYFCASSNWEGRAETQYFGPGTRLLVL.

The chain employs TRBV2 and TRBJ2-1; D perhaps matches TRBD1 (6 bases). The V end lost 6 bases, the J end lost 7 bases, and 19 bases lay between the germline ends. Germline loops: CDR1 SNHLY, CDR2 FYNNEI. This CDR3 is built from 15 residues. The CDR3 DNA reads TGTGCCAGCAGAAACAGGGATGGGGAGCGAAATGAGCAGTTCTTC. This codes for CASRNRDGERNEQFF.

This clonotype was seen more than once but under ten times. The chain employs TRBV5-1 and TRBJ2-1, with TRBD2 identical over 14 bases. CDR3 length: 15 amino acids. V shed 4 bases and J 8 bases; nucleotides not matched to a gene: 5. Germline V lookup: CDR1 SGHRS, CDR2 YFSETQ. The CDR3 nucleotides are TGCGCCAGCAGCGGCGGGACTAGCGGGAGTCATGAGCAGTTCTTC. Protein product: CASSGGTSGSHEQFF.